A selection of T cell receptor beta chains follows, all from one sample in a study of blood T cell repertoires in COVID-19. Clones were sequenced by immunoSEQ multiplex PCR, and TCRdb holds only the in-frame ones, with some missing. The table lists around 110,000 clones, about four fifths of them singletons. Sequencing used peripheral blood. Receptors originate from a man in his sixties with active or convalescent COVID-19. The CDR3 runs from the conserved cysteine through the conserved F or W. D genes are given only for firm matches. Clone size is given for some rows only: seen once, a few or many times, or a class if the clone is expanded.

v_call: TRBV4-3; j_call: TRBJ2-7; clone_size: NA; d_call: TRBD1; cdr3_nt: TGCGCCAGCAGCCACGTACCGGGACAGGGTAGGGACGAGCAGTACTTC; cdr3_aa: CASSHVPGQGRDEQYF
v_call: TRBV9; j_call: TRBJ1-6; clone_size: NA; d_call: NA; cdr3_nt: TGTGCCAGCAGCCAGGTCGGGGGTGGATCACCCCTCCACTTT; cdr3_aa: CASSQVGGGSPLHF
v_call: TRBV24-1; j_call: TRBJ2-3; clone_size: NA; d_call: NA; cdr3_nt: TGTGCCACCTATCTCAGCGGCCCTAGCACAGATACGCAGTATTTT; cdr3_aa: CATYLSGPSTDTQYF
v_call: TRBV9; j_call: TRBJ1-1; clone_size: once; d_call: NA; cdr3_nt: TGTGCCAGCAGCGTAGCGTCAAGCGTTCGGGCTGAAGCTTTCTTT; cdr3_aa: CASSVASSVRAEAFF
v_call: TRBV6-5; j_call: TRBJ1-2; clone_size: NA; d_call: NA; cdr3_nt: TGTGCCAGCAGCCGGGAGAACTATGGCTACACCTTC; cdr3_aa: CASSRENYGYTF
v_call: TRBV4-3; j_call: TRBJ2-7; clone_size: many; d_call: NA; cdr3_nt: TGCGCCAGCAGCCAAACCTGGGACGGGAGCTACGAGCAGTACTTC; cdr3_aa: CASSQTWDGSYEQYF
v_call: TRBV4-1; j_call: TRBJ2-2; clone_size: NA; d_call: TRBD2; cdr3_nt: TGCGCCAGCAGCAACTTTCCGGGGACTAGAAGGACAAACGGGGAGCTGTTTTTT; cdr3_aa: CASSNFPGTRRTNGELFF
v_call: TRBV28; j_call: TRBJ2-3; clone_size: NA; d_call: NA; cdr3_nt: TGTGCCAGCAGTATGGCGGAGTCCTTAGGCACAGATACGCAGTATTTT; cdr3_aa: CASSMAESLGTDTQYF
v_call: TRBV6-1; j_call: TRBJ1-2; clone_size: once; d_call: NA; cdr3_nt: TGTGCCAGCAGTGACCCCGCGGGGCCCGCCGGGACCTTC; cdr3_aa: CASSDPAGPAGTF
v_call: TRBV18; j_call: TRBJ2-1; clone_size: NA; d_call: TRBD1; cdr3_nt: TGTGCCAGCTCACCTCAGACAGGGGGGAATGAGCAGTTCTTC; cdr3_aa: CASSPQTGGNEQFF
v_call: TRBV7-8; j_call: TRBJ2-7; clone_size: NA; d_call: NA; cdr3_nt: TGTGCCAGCAGTACCCCACAGGGTATCCACGAGCAGTACTTC; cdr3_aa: CASSTPQGIHEQYF
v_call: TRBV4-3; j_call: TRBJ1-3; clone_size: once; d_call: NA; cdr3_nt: TGCGCCAGCAGCCAAGCGGTCCTGAAGGGAAACACCATATATTTT; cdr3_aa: CASSQAVLKGNTIYF
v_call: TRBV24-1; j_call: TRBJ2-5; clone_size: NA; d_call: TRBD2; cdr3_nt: TGTGCCACCAGTGACGCCGGGACTAGCGGGATCCAGTACTTC; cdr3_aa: CATSDAGTSGIQYF
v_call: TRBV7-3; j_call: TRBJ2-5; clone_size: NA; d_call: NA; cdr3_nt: TGTGCCAGCAGCCCAAGTTTTGGCGGGGAGACCCAGTACTTC; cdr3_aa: CASSPSFGGETQYF
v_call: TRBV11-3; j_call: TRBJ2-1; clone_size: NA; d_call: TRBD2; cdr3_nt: TGTGCCAGCAGCCTCGGGCCGGGACTAGCATACAATGAGCAGTTCTTC; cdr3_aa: CASSLGPGLAYNEQFF
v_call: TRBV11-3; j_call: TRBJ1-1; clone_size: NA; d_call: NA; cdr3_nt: TGTGCCAGCAGCTTAGTCGCGTACACTGAAGCTTTCTTT; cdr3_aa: CASSLVAYTEAFF
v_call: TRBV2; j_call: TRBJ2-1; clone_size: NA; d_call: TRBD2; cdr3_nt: TGTGCCAGCAAGGCAGTAGCGGGAGGCCTCAGCTCCTACAATGAGCAGTTCTTC; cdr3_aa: CASKAVAGGLSSYNEQFF
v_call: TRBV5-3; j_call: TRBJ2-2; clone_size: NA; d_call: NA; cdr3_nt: TGTGCCAGAAGCACCGGGGAGAACACCGGGGAGCTGTTTTTT; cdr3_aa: CARSTGENTGELFF
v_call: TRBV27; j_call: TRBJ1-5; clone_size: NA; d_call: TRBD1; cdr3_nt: TGTGCCAGCAGTTCATCCGGGACAGGGTACTCAAATCAGCCCCAGCATTTT; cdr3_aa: CASSSSGTGYSNQPQHF
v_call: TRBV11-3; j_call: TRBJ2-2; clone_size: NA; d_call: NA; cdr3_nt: TGTGCCAGCAGGGGAGATACCGGGGAGCTGTTTTTT; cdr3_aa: CASRGDTGELFF
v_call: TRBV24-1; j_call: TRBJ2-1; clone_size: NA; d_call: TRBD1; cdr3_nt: TGTGCCACCAGTGATACGGGGACAGGACCCTACAATGAGCAGTTCTTC; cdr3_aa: CATSDTGTGPYNEQFF
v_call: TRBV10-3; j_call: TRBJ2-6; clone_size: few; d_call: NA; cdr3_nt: TGTGCCATCGCCCCAGATGCCTCTGGGGCCAACGTCCTGACTTTC; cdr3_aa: CAIAPDASGANVLTF
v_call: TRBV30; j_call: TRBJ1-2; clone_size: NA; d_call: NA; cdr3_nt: TGTGCCTGGAGTGCAGACTATGGCTACACCTTC; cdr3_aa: CAWSADYGYTF
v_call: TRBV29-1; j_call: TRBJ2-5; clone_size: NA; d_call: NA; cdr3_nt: TGCAGCGTTGAGGGGGCCCTGGAGACCCAGTACTTC; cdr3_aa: CSVEGALETQYF
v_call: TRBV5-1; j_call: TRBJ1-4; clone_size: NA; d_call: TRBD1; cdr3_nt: TGCGCCAGCAGCTTCGGGACAGGGGGGATAAATGAAAAACTGTTTTTT; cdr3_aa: CASSFGTGGINEKLFF
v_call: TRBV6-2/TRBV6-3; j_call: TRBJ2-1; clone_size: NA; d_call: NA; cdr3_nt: TGTGCCAGCAGTTTTCAGGGTAAGGAGCAGTTCTTC; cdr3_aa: CASSFQGKEQFF
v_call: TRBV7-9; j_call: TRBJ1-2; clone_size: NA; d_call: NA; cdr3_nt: TGTGCCAGCAGCCCCGGGGGGACTTATGGCTACACCTTC; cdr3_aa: CASSPGGTYGYTF
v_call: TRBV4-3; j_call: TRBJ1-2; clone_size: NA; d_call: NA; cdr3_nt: TGCGCCAGCAGCCAAGACCTCAGGGCCGCAGCTAACTATGGCTACACCTTC; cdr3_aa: CASSQDLRAAANYGYTF
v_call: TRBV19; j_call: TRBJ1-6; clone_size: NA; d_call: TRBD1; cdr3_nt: TGTGCCAGTAGTGGAGGGGGACAGGCGAATTCACCCCTCCACTTT; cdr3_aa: CASSGGGQANSPLHF
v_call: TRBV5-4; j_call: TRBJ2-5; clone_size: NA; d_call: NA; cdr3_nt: TGTGCCAGCAGCTCTCGGGGGTCGTGGACCCAGTACTTC; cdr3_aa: CASSSRGSWTQYF
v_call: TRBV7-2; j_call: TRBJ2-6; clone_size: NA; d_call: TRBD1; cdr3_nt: TGTGCCAGCAGCTTAGAGGGGGCCACTGGGGCCAACGTCCTGACTTTC; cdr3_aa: CASSLEGATGANVLTF
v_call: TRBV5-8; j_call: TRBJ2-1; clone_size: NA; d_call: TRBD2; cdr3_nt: TGTGCCAGCAGCGTAAGCGGGAGCTACTACAATGAGCAGTTCTTC; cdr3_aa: CASSVSGSYYNEQFF
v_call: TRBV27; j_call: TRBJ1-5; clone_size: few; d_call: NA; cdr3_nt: TGTGCCCCTTACCAGGAGCGGGACGGCAATCAGCCCCAGCATTTT; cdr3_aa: CAPYQERDGNQPQHF
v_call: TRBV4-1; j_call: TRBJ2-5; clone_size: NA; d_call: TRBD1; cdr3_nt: TGCGCCAGCAGCCAAGAACGAACGACAGGGGGTGGTATGGAGACCCAGTACTTC; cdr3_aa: CASSQERTTGGGMETQYF
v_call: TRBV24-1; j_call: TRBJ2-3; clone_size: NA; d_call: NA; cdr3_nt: TGTGCCACCAGTGATGATGCTTACACCACAGATACGCAGTATTTT; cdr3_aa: CATSDDAYTTDTQYF
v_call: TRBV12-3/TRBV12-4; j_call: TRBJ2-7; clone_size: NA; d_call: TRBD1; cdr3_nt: TGTGCCAGCAGTTTTAAGGGGGCGCGCGAGCAGTACTTC; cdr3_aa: CASSFKGAREQYF
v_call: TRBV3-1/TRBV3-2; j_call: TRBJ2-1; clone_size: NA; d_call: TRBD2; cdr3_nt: TGTGCCAGTGGACTAGCGGGAGTACCTGAGCAGTTCTTC; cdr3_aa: CASGLAGVPEQFF
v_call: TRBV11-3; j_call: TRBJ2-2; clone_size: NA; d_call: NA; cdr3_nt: TGTGCCAGCAGCTTACGAAGCGGGAACACCGGGGAGCTGTTTTTT; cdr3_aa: CASSLRSGNTGELFF
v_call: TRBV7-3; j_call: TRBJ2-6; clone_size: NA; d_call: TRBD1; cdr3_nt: TGTGCCAGCAGCTTAAACCCGGGACAGCTCTCTGGGGCCAACGTCCTGACTTTC; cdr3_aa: CASSLNPGQLSGANVLTF
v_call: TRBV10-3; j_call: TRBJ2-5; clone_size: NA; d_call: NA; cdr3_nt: TGTGCCATCAGTCTCAAACAGGGCTTCCAAGAGACCCAGTACTTC; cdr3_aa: CAISLKQGFQETQYF
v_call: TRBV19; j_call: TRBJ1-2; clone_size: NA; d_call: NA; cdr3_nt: TGTGCCAGTAGGGGAGAAAATAACTATGGCTACACCTTC; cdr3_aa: CASRGENNYGYTF
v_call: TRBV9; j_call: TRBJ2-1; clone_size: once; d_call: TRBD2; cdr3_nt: TGTGCCAGCAGCGTAGTGGCGGCAACGGGGGGTGAGCAGTTCTTC; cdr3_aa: CASSVVAATGGEQFF
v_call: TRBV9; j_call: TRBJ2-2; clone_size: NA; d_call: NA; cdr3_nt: TGTGCCAGCAGCGTAGGACTAGTGCGGGGCACCGGGGAGCTGTTTTTT; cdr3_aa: CASSVGLVRGTGELFF
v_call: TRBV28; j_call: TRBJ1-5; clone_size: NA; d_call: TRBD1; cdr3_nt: TGTGCCAGCCGGACAGGGTACAATCAGCCCCAGCATTTT; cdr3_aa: CASRTGYNQPQHF
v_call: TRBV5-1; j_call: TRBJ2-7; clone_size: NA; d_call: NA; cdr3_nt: TGCGCCAGCAGCTTGGCCTCGGGAGTCCTATGGGCCGAGCAGTACTTC; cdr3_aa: CASSLASGVLWAEQYF
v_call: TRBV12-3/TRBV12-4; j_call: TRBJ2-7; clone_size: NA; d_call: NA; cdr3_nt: TGTGCCAGCAGTCCCTCGTTCGAGCAGTACTTC; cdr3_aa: CASSPSFEQYF